This is a list of T cell receptor beta chains from one sample in a study of blood T cells in healthy people across ages. TCRdb passed the 5' RACE reads through MiXCR, listing each CDR3 protein once. The sample yields 1,100,000 or so distinct CDR3 sequences, 35% to 55% seen once. Sequenced: blood. Receptors originate from a woman aged 55-70 years in good health. The CDR3 runs from the conserved cysteine through the conserved F or W. The D gene is left open where the match is weak. Size is omitted from some rows. Given values are once, few, many or a class for expanded clones.

V gene	D gene	J gene	clone size	CDR3 protein	CDR3 DNA
TRBV5-6	NA	TRBJ2-6	NA	CASTPQGANVLTF	TGTGCCAGCACGCCCCAGGGGGCCAACGTCCTGACTTTC
TRBV27	TRBD1	TRBJ2-7	NA	CASRWDRSSYNEQYF	TGTGCCAGCAGATGGGACAGGAGCTCCTACAATGAGCAGTACTTC
TRBV20-1	NA	TRBJ2-7	few	CSALDIPYEQYF	TGCAGTGCTCTGGACATCCCCTACGAGCAGTACTTC
TRBV6-2/TRBV6-3	NA	TRBJ2-2	NA	CATRDVNTGELFF	TGTGCCACCCGGGACGTAAACACCGGGGAGCTGTTTTTT
TRBV11-2	TRBD1	TRBJ2-1	NA	CASSFGTGGDEQFF	TGTGCCAGCAGCTTTGGGACAGGGGGCGATGAGCAGTTCTTC
TRBV7-9	NA	TRBJ1-1	NA	CASSSFGRGQLNTEAFF	TGTGCCAGCAGCTCCTTCGGCCGAGGGCAGTTGAACACTGAAGCTTTCTTT
TRBV15	NA	TRBJ2-6	NA	CATSSLGLTGANVLTF	TGTGCCACCAGCAGCCTAGGACTGACTGGGGCCAACGTCCTGACTTTC
TRBV25-1	NA	TRBJ2-3	NA	CASSDPSGNTDTQYF	TGTGCCAGCAGTGACCCCTCAGGGAACACAGATACGCAGTATTTT
TRBV4-1	TRBD1	TRBJ1-4	NA	CASSFRDRGGEKLFF	TGCGCCAGCAGCTTTCGGGACAGGGGAGGTGAAAAACTGTTTTTT
TRBV29-1	TRBD1	TRBJ2-7	NA	CSVSTGDFYEQYF	TGCAGCGTGTCGACAGGGGACTTCTACGAGCAGTACTTC
TRBV2	NA	TRBJ1-3	NA	CASSETPSSGNTIYF	TGTGCCAGCAGTGAAACTCCCAGCTCTGGAAACACCATATATTTT
TRBV11-2	TRBD1	TRBJ1-5	many	CASSLSPGQGQPQHF	TGTGCCAGCAGCTTATCGCCGGGACAGGGACAGCCCCAGCATTTT
TRBV11-2	NA	TRBJ1-2	few	CASSLVRGEGYTF	TGTGCCAGCAGCTTAGTTCGGGGGGAGGGCTACACCTTC
TRBV6-2/TRBV6-3	TRBD2	TRBJ2-1	NA	CASSYSGLAGDTLYNEQFF	TGTGCCAGCAGTTACTCAGGGCTAGCGGGAGACACCCTTTACAATGAGCAGTTCTTC
TRBV4-1	NA	TRBJ1-5	NA	CASSPVDMGFSNQSQHF	TGCGCCAGCAGCCCCGTCGACATGGGGTTTTCCAATCAGTCCCAGCATTTT
TRBV5-5	TRBD2	TRBJ2-7	NA	CASSLGLAGRLEQYF	TGTGCCAGCAGCTTGGGGTTAGCGGGACGTCTCGAGCAGTACTTC
TRBV25-1	NA	TRBJ2-4	NA	CASTRLGAQYF	TGTGCCAGCACCCGATTGGGGGCTCAGTACTTC
TRBV5-1	TRBD1	TRBJ2-7	few	CASSSSGTGVQEQYF	TGCGCCAGCAGCTCCTCCGGGACAGGGGTCCAGGAGCAGTACTTC
TRBV4-2	TRBD2	TRBJ2-1	NA	CASSQLAGGPMNEQFF	TGTGCCAGCAGCCAGTTAGCGGGAGGGCCAATGAATGAGCAGTTCTTC
TRBV20-1	TRBD1	TRBJ2-7	NA	CSARGGQGRHEQYF	TGCAGTGCTAGAGGGGGACAGGGGCGCCACGAGCAGTACTTC
TRBV4-2	TRBD2	TRBJ2-2	NA	CASSQDPAPTSGRAGNTGELFF	TGTGCCAGCAGCCAAGACCCGGCCCCCACTAGCGGGAGGGCCGGGAACACCGGGGAGCTGTTTTTT
TRBV7-2	NA	TRBJ1-2	NA	CASSLDVGNNYGYTF	TGTGCCAGCAGCTTAGATGTGGGTAACAACTATGGCTACACCTTC
TRBV7-9	NA	TRBJ2-7	NA	CASSSTTVGPPSMEQYF	TGTGCCAGCAGCTCTACAACCGTGGGCCCCCCAAGTATGGAGCAGTACTTC
TRBV6-6	NA	TRBJ1-2	few	CASSYGTDYGYTF	TGTGCCAGCAGTTATGGTACCGACTATGGCTACACCTTC
TRBV20-1	TRBD2	TRBJ2-1	many	CSATREGLAGYNEQFF	TGCAGTGCTACAAGGGAAGGACTAGCAGGTTACAATGAGCAGTTCTTC
TRBV15	TRBD2	TRBJ2-1	NA	CATALKPGLLYNEQFF	TGTGCCACCGCGCTCAAACCGGGACTACTCTACAATGAGCAGTTCTTC
TRBV20-1	TRBD2	TRBJ2-4	NA	CSARRLAEGSRWNIQYF	TGCAGTGCTAGAAGGCTAGCGGAAGGGTCCCGTTGGAACATTCAGTACTTC
TRBV20-1	NA	TRBJ2-7	NA	CSARPLDGYEQYF	TGCAGTGCTAGACCCCTGGACGGCTACGAGCAGTACTTC
TRBV21-1	NA	TRBJ2-7	few	CASSKEPGLLHYEQYF	TGTGCCAGCAGCAAAGAACCGGGACTGCTTCATTACGAGCAGTACTTC
TRBV6-5	NA	TRBJ1-1	NA	CASSYGTVSTEAFF	TGTGCCAGCAGTTACGGGACCGTGAGCACTGAAGCTTTCTTT
TRBV14	NA	TRBJ1-2	NA	CASSHGGWRYGYTF	TGTGCCAGCAGCCATGGAGGATGGCGCTATGGCTACACCTTC
TRBV12-3/TRBV12-4	NA	TRBJ2-3	NA	CASSYMDSPSTDTQYF	TGTGCCAGCAGTTATATGGACAGTCCCAGCACAGATACGCAGTATTTT
TRBV20-1	TRBD2	TRBJ2-3	few	CSARDPAGGVDTQYF	TGCAGTGCTAGAGATCCAGCGGGAGGGGTAGATACGCAGTATTTT
TRBV14	NA	TRBJ2-1	NA	CASSRGIRERDNERFF	TGTGCCAGCAGCCGCGGGATCAGGGAGCGAGACAATGAGCGGTTCTTC
TRBV27	NA	TRBJ2-1	NA	CASSTTRGYNEQFF	TGTGCCAGCAGTACAACACGCGGATACAATGAGCAGTTCTTC
TRBV6-2/TRBV6-3	TRBD2	TRBJ2-3	NA	CASSYPSGRADTDTQYF	TGTGCCAGCAGTTACCCTAGCGGGAGGGCCGACACAGATACGCAGTATTTT
TRBV24-1	TRBD2	TRBJ2-3	many	CATSDPSPAGVGTDTQYF	TGTGCCACCAGTGATCCCTCTCCAGCGGGAGTTGGTACAGATACGCAGTATTTT
TRBV20-1	NA	TRBJ1-1	once	CRALQGMNTEAFF	TGCAGAGCCCTGCAGGGGATGAACACTGAAGCTTTCTTT
TRBV20-1	NA	TRBJ2-1	NA	CSAPHPGTAYNEQFF	TGCAGTGCCCCACACCCCGGGACGGCCTACAATGAGCAGTTCTTC
TRBV28	NA	TRBJ1-4	few	CASSLPALELFF	TGTGCCAGCAGTTTACCCGCCCTGGAACTGTTTTTT
TRBV12-5	NA	TRBJ2-1	NA	CASGLVVASPYNEQFF	TGTGCTAGTGGTTTGGTAGTGGCTAGCCCTTACAATGAGCAGTTCTTC
TRBV6-1	NA	TRBJ2-7	NA	CASSEPREGTYEQYF	TGTGCCAGCAGTGAACCCCGGGAAGGAACCTACGAGCAGTACTTC
TRBV4-1	TRBD2	TRBJ2-3	NA	CASSHPASGRTDTQYF	TGCGCCAGCAGCCACCCCGCTAGCGGGAGAACAGATACGCAGTATTTT